This note documents a single T cell receptor beta chain sequence. The junction departs from germline at one end; a sequencing error may be responsible. CDR1 is SSHAT and CDR2 is FNYEAQ in the germline V gene (reference sequence). The CDR3 is 15 amino acids. The sample belongs to a study of identical twins. One entry per CDR3 protein results from TCRdb running MiXCR on the 5' RACE reads. Found here are 200,000 to 250,000 distinct CDR3 sequences, under 8.5% of them singletons; the top ten hold about 14%. This sample also belongs to another study, concerning T cells expressing NK-cell markers. That study adds: Cells sorted as CD3+CD56+NKG2C+, CD3+CD56+NKG2C- and CD3+CD56-NKG2C+ T cells supplied the TCR beta repertoires. In a few donors, dominant clonotypes made up about 28.3-65% of CD3+CD56-NKG2C+ cells.

The clonotype was recovered from a young woman in good health. The chain links TRBV7-7 to TRBJ2-1, with D possibly being TRBD2 (5 bases). Sequenced sample: CD8+ T cells sorted from blood. This CDR3 is CASSLVSSSYNEQFF. CDR3 sequence (DNA): TGTGCTAGCAGCTTAGTTTCTAGCAGCTACAATGAGCAGTTCTTC.